This T cell receptor (beta chain) appears in the sequencing data of a study of regulatory T cells in long-lasting Graves disease. Across the study: Graves' patients with a new diagnosis had received antithyroid drugs under 3 months. General observations from the study: Whereas 950 to 1,000 public clonotypes were shared by new patients, persistent patients shared more, at some 2,900.

The authors built TCR beta libraries using iRepertoire HTBI primers and Arm-PCR of CDR3 regions. TCRdb called the multiplex PCR reads again in MiXCR, with one record for every CDR3 protein. The sample records hundreds of thousands of distinct CDR3 sequences, 13% being singletons. Documented time point: newly diagnosed GD, antithyroid drugs for less than 3 months. RNA isolated from PBMCs was used to make the TCR library. This clonotype was counted at least ten times. The target antigen is unknown. The CDR3 runs to 16 residues. J gave up 7 bases and V 3 bases, and 13 bases lay outside the gene matches. Germline CDR1 LNHDA, CDR2 SQIVND (reference sequence). These same records also appear under a second study, on T cells in Graves' hyperthyroidism and ophthalmopathy.

The chain has TRBV19 and TRBJ2-7, with TRBD2 matching 9 bases. The TCR comes from a man aged 30 to 39 with Graves disease. The sample here was peripheral blood mononuclear cells (PBMCs), taken at new diagnosis, from a patient treated with antithyroid drugs. The CDR3 coding sequence is TGTGCCAGTAGTATTTCCGGACGAGCGGGAGGAAAAGAGCAGTACTTC. Its translation is CASSISGRAGGKEQYF.